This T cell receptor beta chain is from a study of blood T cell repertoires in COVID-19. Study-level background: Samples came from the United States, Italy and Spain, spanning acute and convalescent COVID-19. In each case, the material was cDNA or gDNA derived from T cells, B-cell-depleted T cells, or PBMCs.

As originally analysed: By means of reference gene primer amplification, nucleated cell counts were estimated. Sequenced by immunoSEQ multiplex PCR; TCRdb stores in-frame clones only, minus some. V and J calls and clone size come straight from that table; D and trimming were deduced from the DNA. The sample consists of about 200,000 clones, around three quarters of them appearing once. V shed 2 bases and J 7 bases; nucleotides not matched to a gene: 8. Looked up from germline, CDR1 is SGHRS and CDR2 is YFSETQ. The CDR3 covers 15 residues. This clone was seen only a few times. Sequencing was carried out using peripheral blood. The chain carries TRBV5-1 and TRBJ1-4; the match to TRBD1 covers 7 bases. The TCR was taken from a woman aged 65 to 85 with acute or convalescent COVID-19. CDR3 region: CASSFLGGSGEKLFF. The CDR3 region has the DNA TGCGCCAGCAGCTTCCTAGGGGGCTCCGGTGAAAAACTGTTTTTT.